Detailed here is one T cell receptor (beta chain). The data belong to a study of blood T cell repertoires in COVID-19. About the study: Acute and convalescent COVID-19 samples came from the United States, Italy and Spain.

CDR3 length: 17 residues. Germline V gene data show CDR1 as MNHEY and CDR2 as SMNVEV (reference sequence). The V gene lost 8 bases and the J gene lost 3 bases, with 26 bases spanning the gap. Assay used: immunoSEQ multiplex PCR; TCRdb lists only in-frame clones, some missing. This sample has about 380,000 clones, with around 84% found just once. Material for sequencing was peripheral blood. The receptor was derived from a human donor with acute or convalescent COVID-19. The donor label of this sample is uncertain. J is TRBJ2-7 and V is TRBV27, with a tentative D call TRBD2 (6 bases). Here the CDR3 DNA reads TGTGCCAGCCACCCCCGGGGGAGGACCCTAAGAGGCTACGAGCAGTACTTC. Its protein is CASHPRGRTLRGYEQYF.